This TCR beta chain was found in a study of beta chain features in type 1 diabetes (dated by TCRdb to the late 2010s). The study in broad terms: Mean age, gender distribution, total cell number and subset yield were not different between patients and healthy donors. A total of roughly 99 million sorted cells were examined across all samples, and the number of cells per subset was strongly correlated with RNA yield. The study compared the TCRB repertoires of sorted circulating CD4+ T cell subsets in recently diagnosed type 1 diabetes patients with those in matched healthy donors. Naive and central memory subsets were obtained from all 30 or so donors, but regulatory and stem cell-like memory subsets were isolated from only 8 patients and roughly eight healthy donors. Results and caveats for the whole study, not just this receptor: A moderate but significant shortening of TCRB CDR3 length was observed in type 1 diabetes patients in all four CD4+ subsets. Only small numbers of individuals were included in the HLA sub-analyses, which left unresolved whether HLA type had any influence on TCRB rearrangement. At VDJ recombination sites, patients with type 1 diabetes made fewer insertions and deleted more nucleotides, a pattern implying thymic rearrangement abnormalities. Because cDNA rather than genomic DNA was sequenced, highly expressing activated cells could have been over-represented, although no difference in activation and CD3 levels was found between groups. The naive, central memory and regulatory TCRB repertoires appeared to resemble one another more closely among patients than among healthy donors. PCR might favor shorter templates, but patient and control samples were amplified and corrected together, so any skew would affect both groups equally.

The High Capacity cDNA Reverse Transcription Kit was used to reverse transcribe all of the isolated RNA, meaning that expressed TCRB transcripts were what got sequenced. Deep immunoSEQ sequencing was applied to naive, central memory and regulatory T cell samples, giving an average of roughly 3.3 million total reads per sample. Sorted cells were lysed in RLT buffer and RNA was extracted with DNase-treated RNeasy Micro or Mini kits, depending on cell number. To prevent cross-contamination, each cell subset was processed individually, whereas patient and healthy donor samples were processed jointly. Using the immunoSEQ multiplex PCR, TCRB sequences were amplified from cDNA into 87-bp fragments spanning the CDR3 region. Sequencing of the amplicons was performed on the Illumina HiSeq platform. Processing in the source paper ran as follows. PCR bias was computationally corrected using synthetic template baselines, reads within Hamming distance 2 were collapsed, and singletons that could not be merged were discarded. By aligning reads against IMGT, V, D and J genes, CDR3 length, and insertions or deletions at six rearrangement sites were assigned. Within each subset, clonotype counts were normalized to the number of sorted cells before true diversity and Gini coefficients were calculated with the tcR R package. The overlap coefficient, calculated on TCRB nucleotide sequences, was used to measure repertoire sharing. Out-of-frame TCRB sequences from naive cells were analyzed to stand in for the pre-selection repertoire. Drawn from immuneACCESS, this table holds only the in-frame rearrangements with V and J called that TCRdb kept. Clones are partly lost; checked studies trace under half to an unresolved V gene and leave the rest unexplained. The DNA gave D and trimming, while V, J and clone size come from that table. For this sample there are roughly 250,000 clones; around 10% appear just once. Together, the top ten hold about 0.037% of the sample.

CDR3 length: 15 amino acids, cysteine to phenylalanine. Only CDR3 DNA is held: 45 bases, read in frame from base 1. V is pared back by 6 bases and J by 0 bases, with 13 bases lying between the germline termini. In the germline V gene, CDR1 corresponds to MGHDK and CDR2 to SYGVNS. From each donor, a single peripheral blood sample of about 116 mL on average was drawn into heparinised tubes. A BD FACSAria II was used to sort naive, central memory, regulatory and stem cell-like memory CD4+ T cells with a panel that included CD45RO, CCR7, CD25, CD127, CD95 and CD27. Purity was above 98% for every sorted population. PBMCs were isolated immediately by Lymphoprep density gradient centrifugation and stained directly without culture. So that batch effects would be minimized, each experiment stained and sorted samples in pairs, pairing one healthy donor with one patient. With regard to this clone: The clone's antigen remains unknown. There are no base qualities to consult, and no much larger clone falls within one base.

The TCR sequence derives from a woman aged 18-30 years in good health. The chain couples TRBV25-1 to TRBJ2-3; a confident D gene designation cannot be given. Sequenced sample: naive CD4+ T cells from blood. Explained via the paper, the cell subset or site label denotes: true naive CD4+ T cells. The sequenced DNA: TGTGCCAGCAGAATGACGACTGCTAGCACAGATACGCAGTATTTT. The translation is CASRMTTASTDTQYF. Outside the CDR3, residues come from the reference TRBV25-1 and TRBJ2-3 proteins, so the full variable domain is: EADIYQTPRYLVIGTGKKITLECSQTMGHDKMYWYQQDPGMELHLIHYSYGVNSTEKGDLSSESTVSRIRTEHFPLTLESARPSHTSQYLCASRMTTASTDTQYFGPGTRLTVL.